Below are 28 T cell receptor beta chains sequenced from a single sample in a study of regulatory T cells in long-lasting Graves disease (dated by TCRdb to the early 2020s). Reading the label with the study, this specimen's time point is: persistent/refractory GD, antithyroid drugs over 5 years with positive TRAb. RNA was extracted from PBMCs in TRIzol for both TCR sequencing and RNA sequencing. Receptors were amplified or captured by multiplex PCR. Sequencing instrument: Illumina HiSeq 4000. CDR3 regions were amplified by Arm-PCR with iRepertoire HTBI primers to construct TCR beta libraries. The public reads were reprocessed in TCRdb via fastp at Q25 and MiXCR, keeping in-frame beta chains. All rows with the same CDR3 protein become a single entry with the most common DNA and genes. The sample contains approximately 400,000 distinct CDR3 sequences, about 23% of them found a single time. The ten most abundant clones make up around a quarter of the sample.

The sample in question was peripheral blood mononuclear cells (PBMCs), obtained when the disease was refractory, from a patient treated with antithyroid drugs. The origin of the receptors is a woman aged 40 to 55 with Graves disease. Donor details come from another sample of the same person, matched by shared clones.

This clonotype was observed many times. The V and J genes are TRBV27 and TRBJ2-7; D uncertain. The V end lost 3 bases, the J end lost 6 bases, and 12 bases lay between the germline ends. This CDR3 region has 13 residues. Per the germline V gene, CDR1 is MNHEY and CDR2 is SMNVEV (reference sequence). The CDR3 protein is CASSFGSYSEQYF. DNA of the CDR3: TGTGCCAGCAGTTTCGGCAGCTATAGCGAGCAGTACTTC.

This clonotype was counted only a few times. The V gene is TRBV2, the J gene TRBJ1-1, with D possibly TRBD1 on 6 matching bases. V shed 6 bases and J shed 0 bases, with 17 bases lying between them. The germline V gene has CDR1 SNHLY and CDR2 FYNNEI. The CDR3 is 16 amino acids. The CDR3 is CASSPRSGQMNTEAFF. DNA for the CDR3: TGTGCCAGCAGCCCCCGGTCGGGACAAATGAACACTGAAGCTTTCTTT.

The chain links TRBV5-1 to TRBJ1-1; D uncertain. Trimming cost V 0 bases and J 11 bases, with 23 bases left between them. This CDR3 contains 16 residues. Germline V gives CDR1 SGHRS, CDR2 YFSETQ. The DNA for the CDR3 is TGCGCCAGCAGCTTGGAATTGGTTTGGCCGAAGGGTGAGGCTTTCTTT. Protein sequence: CASSLELVWPKGEAFF.

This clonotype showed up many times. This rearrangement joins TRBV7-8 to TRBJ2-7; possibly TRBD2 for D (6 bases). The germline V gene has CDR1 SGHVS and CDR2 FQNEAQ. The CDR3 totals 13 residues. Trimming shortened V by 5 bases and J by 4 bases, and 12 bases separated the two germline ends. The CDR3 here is CASSPIAEYEQYF. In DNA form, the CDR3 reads TGTGCCAGCAGCCCAATAGCGGAATACGAGCAGTACTTC.

The CDR3, as DNA: TGTGCCAGCAGTACTCGGACGGGCACAGATACGCAGTATTTT. It codes for CASSTRTGTDTQYF. This chain links TRBV28 with TRBJ2-3; no definite D call. V was shortened by 5 bases and J by 1 base, with 10 bases between the two germline ends. Germline V gene data show CDR1 as MDHEN and CDR2 as SYDVKM. The CDR3 totals 14 residues.

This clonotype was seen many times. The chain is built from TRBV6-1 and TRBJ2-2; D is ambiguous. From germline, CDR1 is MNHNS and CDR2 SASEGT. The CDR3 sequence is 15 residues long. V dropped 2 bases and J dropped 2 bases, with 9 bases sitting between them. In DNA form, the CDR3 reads TGTGCCAGCAGTGAATGGGTTATAAACACCGGGGAGCTGTTTTTT. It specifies CASSEWVINTGELFF.

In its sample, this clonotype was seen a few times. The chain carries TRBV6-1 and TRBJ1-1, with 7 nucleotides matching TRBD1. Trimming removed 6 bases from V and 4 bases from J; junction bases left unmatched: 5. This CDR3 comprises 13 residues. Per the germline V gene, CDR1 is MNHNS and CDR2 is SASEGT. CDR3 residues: CASRTTGFTEAFF. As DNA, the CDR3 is TGTGCCAGCAGAACGACAGGGTTCACTGAAGCTTTCTTT.

This CDR3 is CASSPGTAGNQPQHF. In DNA form, the CDR3 reads TGCGCCAGCAGCCCTGGGACGGCGGGCAATCAGCCCCAGCATTTT. The gene calls are TRBV5-1 and TRBJ1-5, with a possible D match to TRBD1 (5 bases). This CDR3 comprises 15 residues. The ends were cut back, 4 bases at V and 2 bases at J, with 13 bases in the middle. The V gene's germline CDR1 is SGHRS and CDR2 YFSETQ.

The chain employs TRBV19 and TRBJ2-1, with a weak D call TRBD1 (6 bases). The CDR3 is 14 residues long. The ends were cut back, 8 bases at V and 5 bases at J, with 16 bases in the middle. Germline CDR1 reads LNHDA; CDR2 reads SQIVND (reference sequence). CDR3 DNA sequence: TGTGCCAGTTCAGGGACACCCACCAACAATGAGCAGTTCTTC. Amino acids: CASSGTPTNNEQFF.

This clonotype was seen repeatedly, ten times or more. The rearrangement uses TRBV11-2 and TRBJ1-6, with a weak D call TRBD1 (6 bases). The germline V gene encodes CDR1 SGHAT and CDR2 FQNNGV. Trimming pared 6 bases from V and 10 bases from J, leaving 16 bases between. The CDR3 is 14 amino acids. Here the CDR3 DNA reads TGTGCCAGCAGGAATGGGGGCGGATCATCACCCCTCCACTTT. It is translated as CASRNGGGSSPLHF.

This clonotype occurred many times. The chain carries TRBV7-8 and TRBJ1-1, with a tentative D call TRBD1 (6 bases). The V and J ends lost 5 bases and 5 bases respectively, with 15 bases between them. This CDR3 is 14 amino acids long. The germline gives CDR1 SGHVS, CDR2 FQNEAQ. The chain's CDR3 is CASSLRGGTTEAFF. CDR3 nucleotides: TGTGCCAGCAGCCTCAGGGGTGGTACGACTGAAGCTTTCTTT.

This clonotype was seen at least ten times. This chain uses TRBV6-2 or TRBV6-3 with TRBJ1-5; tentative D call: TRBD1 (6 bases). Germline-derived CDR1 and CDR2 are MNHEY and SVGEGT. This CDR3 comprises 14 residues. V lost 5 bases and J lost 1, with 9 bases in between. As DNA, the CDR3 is TGTGCCAGCAGTGAAACAGGGAGCAATCAGCCCCAGCATTTT. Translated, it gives CASSETGSNQPQHF.

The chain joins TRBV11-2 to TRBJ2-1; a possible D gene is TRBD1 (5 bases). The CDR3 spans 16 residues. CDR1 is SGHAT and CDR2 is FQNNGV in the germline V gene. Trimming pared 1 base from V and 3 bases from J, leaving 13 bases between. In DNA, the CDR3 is TGTGCCAGCAGCTTAGTGGGGCTAGGGAACTACAATGAGCAGTTCTTC. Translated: CASSLVGLGNYNEQFF.

For the CDR3, the DNA is TGTGCCAGCAGTGGGTCGGGTTTAGTTGCGGGTAGGAATGAGCAGTTCTTC. Translating it yields CASSGSGLVAGRNEQFF. The V gene is TRBV28, the J gene TRBJ2-1; TRBD2 is a possible D gene (5 bases). V gave up 5 bases and J gave up 7 bases, with 24 bases separating them. The CDR3 has 17 amino acids. Germline values: CDR1 MDHEN, CDR2 SYDVKM.

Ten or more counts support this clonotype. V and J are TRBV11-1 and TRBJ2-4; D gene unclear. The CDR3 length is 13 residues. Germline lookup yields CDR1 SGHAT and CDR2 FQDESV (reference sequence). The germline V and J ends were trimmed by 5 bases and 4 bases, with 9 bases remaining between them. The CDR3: CASSPWEKNIQYF. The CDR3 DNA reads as TGTGCCAGCAGCCCCTGGGAAAAAAACATTCAGTACTTC.

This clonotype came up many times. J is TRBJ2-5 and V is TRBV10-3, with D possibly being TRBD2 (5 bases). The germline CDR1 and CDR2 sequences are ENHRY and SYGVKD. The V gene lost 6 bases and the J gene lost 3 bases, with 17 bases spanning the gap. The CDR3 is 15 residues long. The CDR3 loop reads CAISSSRVRKETQYF. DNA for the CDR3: TGTGCCATCAGCTCGTCGAGGGTCAGGAAAGAGACCCAGTACTTC.

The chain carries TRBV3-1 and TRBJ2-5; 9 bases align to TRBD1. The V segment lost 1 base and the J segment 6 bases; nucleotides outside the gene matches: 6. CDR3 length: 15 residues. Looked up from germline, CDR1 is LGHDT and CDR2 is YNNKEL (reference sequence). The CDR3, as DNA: TGTGCCAGCAGCCAAGGGACAGGGGCTGGAAAGACCCAGTACTTC. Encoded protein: CASSQGTGAGKTQYF.

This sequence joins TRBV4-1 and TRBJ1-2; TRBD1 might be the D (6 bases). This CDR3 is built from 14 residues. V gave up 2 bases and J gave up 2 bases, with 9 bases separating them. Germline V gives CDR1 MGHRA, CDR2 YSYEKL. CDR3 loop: CASSQFRGNYGYTF. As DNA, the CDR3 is TGCGCCAGCAGCCAATTCAGGGGAAACTATGGCTACACCTTC.

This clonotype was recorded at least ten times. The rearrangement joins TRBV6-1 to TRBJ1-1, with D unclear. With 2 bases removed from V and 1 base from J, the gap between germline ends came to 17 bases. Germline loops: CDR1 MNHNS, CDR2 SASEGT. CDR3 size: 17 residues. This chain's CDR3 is CASSERSWYSENTEAFF. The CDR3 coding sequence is TGTGCCAGCAGTGAAAGGAGTTGGTACAGTGAGAACACTGAAGCTTTCTTT.

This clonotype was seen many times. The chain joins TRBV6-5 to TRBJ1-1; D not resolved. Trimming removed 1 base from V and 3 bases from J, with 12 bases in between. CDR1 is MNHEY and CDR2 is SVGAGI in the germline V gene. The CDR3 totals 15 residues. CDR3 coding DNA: TGTGCCAGCAGTTACTGGCAGGACCTGGACACTGAAGCTTTCTTT. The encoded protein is CASSYWQDLDTEAFF.

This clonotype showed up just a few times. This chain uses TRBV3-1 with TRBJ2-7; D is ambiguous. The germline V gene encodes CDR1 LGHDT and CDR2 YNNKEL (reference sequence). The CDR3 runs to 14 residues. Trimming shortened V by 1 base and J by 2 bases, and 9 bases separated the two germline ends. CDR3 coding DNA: TGTGCCAGCAGCCAAGTGGAAGCCCCCTACGAGCAGTACTTC. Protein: CASSQVEAPYEQYF.

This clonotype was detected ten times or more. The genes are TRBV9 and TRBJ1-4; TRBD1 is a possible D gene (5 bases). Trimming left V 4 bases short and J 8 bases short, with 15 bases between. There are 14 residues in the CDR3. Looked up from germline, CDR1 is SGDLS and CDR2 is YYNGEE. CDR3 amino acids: CASSLGTASEKLFF. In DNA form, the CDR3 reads TGTGCCAGCAGCCTCGGGACGGCTAGCGAAAAACTGTTTTTT.

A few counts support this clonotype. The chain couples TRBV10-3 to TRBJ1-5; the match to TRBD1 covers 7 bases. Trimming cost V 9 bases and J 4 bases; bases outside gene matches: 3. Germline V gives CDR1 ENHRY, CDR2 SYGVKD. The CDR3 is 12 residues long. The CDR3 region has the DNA TGTGCCATACAGGGGATAAATCAGCCCCAGCATTTT. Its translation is CAIQGINQPQHF.

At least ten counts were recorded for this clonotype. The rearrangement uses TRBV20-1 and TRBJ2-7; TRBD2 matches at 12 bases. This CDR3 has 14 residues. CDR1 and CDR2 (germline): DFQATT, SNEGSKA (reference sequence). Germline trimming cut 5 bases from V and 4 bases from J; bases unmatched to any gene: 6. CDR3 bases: TGCAGTGCTGATTCTAGCGGGAGGGCTTACGAGCAGTACTTC. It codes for CSADSSGRAYEQYF.

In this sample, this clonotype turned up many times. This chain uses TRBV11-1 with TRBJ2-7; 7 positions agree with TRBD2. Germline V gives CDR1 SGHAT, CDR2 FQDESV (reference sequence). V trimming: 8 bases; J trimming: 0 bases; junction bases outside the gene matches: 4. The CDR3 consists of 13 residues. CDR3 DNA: TGTGCCAGCCGCCTAGCGGCCTCCTACGAGCAGTACTTC. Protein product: CASRLAASYEQYF.

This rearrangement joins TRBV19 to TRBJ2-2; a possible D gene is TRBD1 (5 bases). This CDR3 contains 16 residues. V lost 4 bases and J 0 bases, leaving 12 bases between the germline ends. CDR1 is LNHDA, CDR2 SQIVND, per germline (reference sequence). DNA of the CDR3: TGTGCCAGTAGTACCCACAGGCAAACGAACACCGGGGAGCTGTTTTTT. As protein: CASSTHRQTNTGELFF.

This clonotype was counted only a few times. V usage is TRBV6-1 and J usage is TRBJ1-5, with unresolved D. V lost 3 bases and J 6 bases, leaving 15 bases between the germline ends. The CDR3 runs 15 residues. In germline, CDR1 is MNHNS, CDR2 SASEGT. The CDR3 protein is CASSDSFLGSQPQHF. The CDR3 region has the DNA TGTGCCAGCAGTGATAGTTTTCTGGGGTCTCAGCCCCAGCATTTT.

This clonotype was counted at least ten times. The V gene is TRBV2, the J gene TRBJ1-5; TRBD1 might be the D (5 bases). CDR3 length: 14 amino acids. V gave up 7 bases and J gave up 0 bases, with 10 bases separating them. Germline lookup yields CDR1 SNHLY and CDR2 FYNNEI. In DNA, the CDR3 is TGTGCCAGCAACGGACAAGATAGCAATCAGCCCCAGCATTTT. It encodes CASNGQDSNQPQHF.